These 20 T cell receptor beta chains came from one sample sequenced in a study of CD8+ T cells in alopecia areata. RNA extraction was followed by reverse transcription into cDNA, which acted as the sequencing template. The protocol was immunoSEQ multiplex PCR, while the TCRdb copy is restricted to in-frame clones and leaves out a portion. The sample shows about 210,000 clones, around three fifths of them seen only once. Indicated treatment: oral pan-JAK inhibitor, 5-10 mg twice daily. Sequences were derived from CD4+ T cells sorted from blood, sampled at week 4, from a patient treated with tofacitinib. The receptor source for this set is a human donor with alopecia areata.

The chain uses TRBV29-1 and TRBJ2-5; TRBD2 might be the D (6 bases). CDR3 size: 12 residues. The V gene lost 7 bases and the J gene lost 4 bases, with 13 bases spanning the gap. CDR1 and CDR2 (germline): SQVTM, ANQGSEA. This CDR3 is CSGRRGGETQYF. The CDR3 DNA sequence: TGCAGCGGCCGTCGGGGAGGAGAGACCCAGTACTTC.

The chain's CDR3 is CASSPREGPEKLFF. The CDR3 DNA reads as TGTGCCAGCAGCCCCCGGGAGGGACCAGAAAAACTGTTTTTT. The rearrangement links TRBV7-9 to TRBJ1-4, with D perhaps matching TRBD1 (5 bases). The germline V gene has CDR1 SEHNR and CDR2 FQNEAQ (reference sequence). The CDR3 has 14 residues. V dropped 5 bases and J dropped 8 bases, with 15 bases sitting between them.

This chain links TRBV29-1 with TRBJ2-5; unclear D gene. Germline CDR1 SQVTM, CDR2 ANQGSEA. Trimming took 2 bases from V and 4 from J, leaving 11 bases between them. The CDR3 runs to 13 residues. The CDR3 DNA reads TGCAGCGTTGAAATCCAAATTCTAGAGACCCAGTACTTC. Protein product: CSVEIQILETQYF.

V and J are TRBV7-9 and TRBJ2-1; TRBD1 might be the D (7 bases). The germline V gene has CDR1 SEHNR and CDR2 FQNEAQ (reference sequence). Trimming pared 5 bases from V and 8 bases from J, leaving 22 bases between. This CDR3 has 16 amino acids. The CDR3 sequence: CASSLRQGGFGDEQFF. The CDR3 DNA reads TGTGCCAGCAGCCTTCGACAGGGAGGCTTTGGGGATGAGCAGTTCTTC.

This clone occurred a few times. The V gene is TRBV7-2, the J gene TRBJ2-5, with 7 positions matching TRBD1. Germline trimming cut 4 bases from V and 0 bases from J; bases unmatched to any gene: 5. Germline V gene lookup returns CDR1 SGHTA and CDR2 FQGNSA. The CDR3 spans 15 residues. The CDR3, as DNA: TGTGCCAGCAGCTATCAAACAGGGGACCAAGAGACCCAGTACTTC. Protein: CASSYQTGDQETQYF.

V is TRBV13 and J is TRBJ1-2; D uncertain. The CDR3 has 15 residues. Germline assignment: CDR1 PRHDT and CDR2 FYEKMQ (reference sequence). V dropped 4 bases and J dropped 2 bases, with 14 bases sitting between them. Here the CDR3 reads CASSSPASWNYGYTF. For the CDR3, the DNA is TGTGCCAGCAGCTCCCCCGCAAGCTGGAACTATGGCTACACCTTC.

The V gene is TRBV7-2, the J gene TRBJ2-7, with unresolved D. The V gene's germline CDR1 is SGHTA and CDR2 FQGNSA. Deletions cut 2 bases from V and 4 bases from J, with 12 bases between. The CDR3 runs to 14 residues. CDR3 nucleotide sequence: TGTGCCAGCAGCTTAAGAGCAGGCCCATACGAGCAGTACTTC. Amino acid sequence: CASSLRAGPYEQYF.

This clone was picked up one time. The chain uses TRBV5-6 and TRBJ1-2, with D tentatively TRBD1 (6 bases). Germline CDR1 is SGHDT and CDR2 is YYEEEE. The CDR3 consists of 17 residues. Deletions cut 5 bases from V and 0 bases from J, with 20 bases between. The CDR3 coding sequence is TGTGCCAGCAGTGCCGGGGGCGGCCAGGGAGCTAACTATGGCTACACCTTC. Its translation: CASSAGGGQGANYGYTF.

CDR3 coding DNA: TGTGCCAGCAGCCTCGGACTAGCGGGCCAAGAGACCCAGTACTTC. Protein sequence: CASSLGLAGQETQYF. The J gene is TRBJ2-5, the V gene TRBV13, with TRBD2 identical over 11 bases. The CDR3 contains 15 residues. V trimming: 5 bases; J trimming: 1 base; junction bases outside the gene matches: 3. In germline, CDR1 is PRHDT, CDR2 FYEKMQ (reference sequence).

This sequence joins TRBV5-1 and TRBJ1-2, with TRBD1 matching 7 bases. Germline CDR1 and CDR2: SGHRS and YFSETQ. The CDR3 spans 15 residues. Unmatched junction bases numbered 7, after V lost 0 bases and J lost 5 bases. CDR3 region: CASSLDGTEIYGYTF. The CDR3 DNA is TGCGCCAGCAGCTTGGACGGGACAGAGATTTATGGCTACACCTTC.

The gene calls are TRBV5-4 and TRBJ2-2, with TRBD2 matching over 8 bases. J was trimmed by 3 bases and V by 0 bases; bases with no gene match: 7. Germline V CDR1 and CDR2: SGHNT, YYREEE (reference sequence). The CDR3 runs 17 residues. The DNA of the CDR3 is TGTGCCAGCAGCTTGGCCTTCGGGGGGGCGGACACCGGGGAGCTGTTTTTT. Translated: CASSLAFGGADTGELFF. Complete variable domain (other parts from reference TRBV5-4 and TRBJ2-2): ETGVTQSPTHLIKTRGQQVTLRCSSQSGHNTVSWYQQALGQGPQFIFQYYREEENGRGNFPPRFSGLQFPNYSSELNVNALELDDSALYLCASSLAFGGADTGELFFGEGSRLTVL.

The rearrangement joins TRBV2 to TRBJ1-5; D not resolved. Germline lookup yields CDR1 SNHLY and CDR2 FYNNEI. Trimming removed 5 bases from V and 0 bases from J, with 8 bases in between. The CDR3 sequence is 14 residues long. Written as DNA, the CDR3 is TGTGCCAGCAGTAGAGGGAATAGCAATCAGCCCCAGCATTTT. Encoded protein: CASSRGNSNQPQHF.

The chain couples TRBV30 to TRBJ2-7; 10 bases line up with TRBD1. The CDR3 has 17 amino acids. With V trimmed by 0 bases and J by 5 bases, 13 bases remained unmatched. CDR1 is GTSNPN, CDR2 SVGIG, per germline (reference sequence). CDR3 residues: CAWSVGGTGVVGHEQYF. As DNA, the CDR3 is TGTGCCTGGAGTGTCGGAGGGACAGGGGTCGTGGGGCACGAGCAGTACTTC.

This chain links TRBV6-5 with TRBJ2-7; D call uncertain. In germline, CDR1 is MNHEY, CDR2 SVGAGI. The CDR3 has 12 amino acids. V lost 6 bases and J 7 bases, leaving 13 bases between the germline ends. The CDR3 region is CASRSSIREQYF. CDR3 coding DNA: TGTGCCAGCAGGAGTTCGATAAGGGAGCAGTACTTC.

The genes are TRBV2 and TRBJ1-2, with a possible D match to TRBD1 (6 bases). Germline CDR1 is SNHLY and CDR2 is FYNNEI. V was cut by 4 bases and J by 5 bases, with 14 bases left in between. The CDR3 spans 14 residues. The CDR3 nucleotides read TGTGCCAGCAGTGGAGGTGGGGGCAAGTATGGCTACACCTTC. Translated: CASSGGGGKYGYTF.

The chain uses TRBV29-1 and TRBJ2-3; perhaps TRBD2 as D (6 bases). V lost 6 bases and J lost 1, with 17 bases in between. Germline CDR1 reads SQVTM; CDR2 reads ANQGSEA. The CDR3 runs 15 residues. The CDR3 sequence: CSVLLAAKGTDTQYF. The CDR3 region has the DNA TGCAGCGTCCTATTAGCGGCGAAGGGCACAGATACGCAGTATTTT.

This rearrangement joins TRBV29-1 to TRBJ1-1, with 9 bases fitting TRBD1. In germline, CDR1 is SQVTM, CDR2 ANQGSEA. This CDR3 spans 15 amino acids. Trimming took 4 bases from V and 4 from J; bases not matched to a gene: 10. The CDR3 sequence is CSVGPPTGGITEAFF. The CDR3, as DNA: TGCAGCGTTGGCCCCCCGACAGGGGGAATCACTGAAGCTTTCTTT.

This rearrangement joins TRBV29-1 to TRBJ1-1; D remains ambiguous. Per germline, CDR1 SQVTM and CDR2 ANQGSEA. Trimming cost V 4 bases and J 0 bases, with 12 bases left between them. CDR3 length: 14 residues. CDR3 sequence (DNA): TGCAGCGTTGTAGCCCGACTAATGAACACTGAAGCTTTCTTT. Protein product: CSVVARLMNTEAFF.

This chain links TRBV27 with TRBJ2-7; D unresolved. This CDR3 has 13 amino acids. V was clipped by 0 bases and J by 11 bases, with 14 bases between them. The germline CDR1 and CDR2 sequences are MNHEY and SMNVEV (reference sequence). The CDR3 nucleotides are TGTGCCAGCAGTTTATCGACGTCACCCCATAAGTACTTC. Its translation is CASSLSTSPHKYF.

This sequence joins TRBV7-3 and TRBJ2-3; 13 bases map to TRBD2. This CDR3 is 17 amino acids long. Trimming took 4 bases from V and 10 from J; bases not matched to a gene: 14. Germline assignment: CDR1 SGHTA and CDR2 FQGTGA. CDR3 sequence: CASSSPGLAGNSRAQYF. The CDR3, as DNA: TGTGCCAGCAGCTCCCCGGGACTAGCGGGGAACAGTCGAGCGCAGTATTTT.